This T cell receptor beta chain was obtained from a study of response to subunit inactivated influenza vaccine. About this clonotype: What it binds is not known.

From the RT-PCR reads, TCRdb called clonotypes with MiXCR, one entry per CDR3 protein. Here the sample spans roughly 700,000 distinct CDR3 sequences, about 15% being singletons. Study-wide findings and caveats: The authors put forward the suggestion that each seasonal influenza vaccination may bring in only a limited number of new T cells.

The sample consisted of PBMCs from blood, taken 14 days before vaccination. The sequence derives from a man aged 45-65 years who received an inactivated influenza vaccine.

The CDR3 reads CASSYLGPGQGDTEAFF. The CDR3 DNA is TGCGCCAGCAGCTATCTCGGACCGGGACAGGGAGACACTGAAGCTTTCTTT. The chain couples TRBV5-1 to TRBJ1-1; TRBD1 agrees at 9 bases. CDR3 length: 17 residues. V trimming: 3 bases; J trimming: 3 bases; junction bases outside the gene matches: 12. Looked up from germline, CDR1 is SGHRS and CDR2 is YFSETQ.